Shown below are 32 T cell receptor beta chains from a single sample sequenced in a study of cytomegalovirus exposure and HLA in healthy donors. It was with 60 Vbeta and 13 Jbeta primers that the PCR ran. Assay used: immunoSEQ multiplex PCR; TCRdb lists only in-frame clones, some missing. The sample records 130,000 or so clones, over 60% being singletons. Sequencing was carried out using PBMCs. The receptors here all came from a man aged 18 to 35 in good health and CMV-seronegative.

The chain links TRBV6-1 to TRBJ1-5; no definite D call. The V end was cut by 0 bases, the J end by 3 bases, with 9 bases between. The CDR3 consists of 15 residues. Germline V gene data show CDR1 as MNHNS and CDR2 as SASEGT. DNA of the CDR3: TGTGCCAGCAGTGAAGCGACGGGTAACAATCAGCCCCAGCATTTT. Its translation: CASSEATGNNQPQHF.

The chain uses TRBV9 and TRBJ1-4; D is unresolved. Trimming cost V 2 bases and J 11 bases, with 25 bases left between them. From germline, CDR1 is SGDLS and CDR2 YYNGEE. This CDR3 is built from 17 residues. The CDR3 bases are TGTGCCAGCAGCGTGGCTCCTTCGGGCCTGTCAAGGGAGAAACTGTTTTTT. Encoded protein: CASSVAPSGLSREKLFF.

The chain has TRBV7-9 and TRBJ2-1, with D possibly being TRBD2 (5 bases). The CDR3 sequence is 13 residues long. Trimming took 7 bases from V and 9 from J, leaving 16 bases between them. Germline V gene data show CDR1 as SEHNR and CDR2 as FQNEAQ (reference sequence). CDR3 nucleotide sequence: TGTGCCAGCATCCGAGGAGGTGGTGCTGAGCAGTTCTTC. This codes for CASIRGGGAEQFF.

The chain couples TRBV11-2 to TRBJ2-7; tentative D call: TRBD1 (5 bases). V was pared by 5 bases and J by 2 bases, with 13 bases between. Germline CDR1 reads SGHAT; CDR2 reads FQNNGV. The CDR3 is made up of 14 amino acids. For the CDR3, the DNA is TGTGCCAGCAGCCGCCCAGACAGCACCTACGAGCAGTACTTC. Residues: CASSRPDSTYEQYF.

The rearrangement links TRBV5-4 to TRBJ2-3, with 7 bases fitting TRBD2. V lost 7 bases and J lost 0; bases outside the gene matches: 14. Germline CDR1 and CDR2: SGHNT and YYREEE (reference sequence). The CDR3 covers 17 residues. CDR3 coding DNA: TGTGCCAGCGGGGCGGGGGAGGGAGCCTATAGCACAGATACGCAGTATTTT. Translating it yields CASGAGEGAYSTDTQYF.

This clone showed up just a few times. The J gene is TRBJ2-7, the V gene TRBV5-4, with 10 nucleotides matching TRBD2. After removal of 2 bases from V and 4 bases from J, the junction contained 3 bases not matched to a gene. Per germline, CDR1 SGHNT and CDR2 YYREEE (reference sequence). The CDR3 is 14 residues long. The CDR3 DNA follows: TGTGCCAGCAGCTTTGGTAGCGGGGGGTACGAGCAGTACTTC. As protein: CASSFGSGGYEQYF.

The rearrangement links TRBV6-1 to TRBJ2-2; the match to TRBD2 covers 9 bases. With 4 bases clipped from V and 6 bases from J, the junction kept 9 bases outside the gene matches. The germline V gene has CDR1 MNHNS and CDR2 SASEGT. The CDR3 has 16 residues. The CDR3 bases are TGTGCCAGCAGTGGTAGCGGGAGATCTTTCTCCGGGGAGCTGTTTTTT. Encoded protein: CASSGSGRSFSGELFF.

The J gene is TRBJ2-7, the V gene TRBV7-2, with 7 bases that match TRBD2. Germline CDR1 and CDR2: SGHTA and FQGNSA. The CDR3 covers 18 residues. The ends lost 6 bases at V and 0 bases at J; junction bases unmatched: 17. The CDR3 protein is CASSHGGGAGKSSYEQYF. The CDR3 bases are TGTGCCAGCAGTCATGGGGGGGGTGCGGGTAAGAGCTCCTACGAGCAGTACTTC.

The gene calls are TRBV21-1 and TRBJ2-2; no DNA check was done on the table's D call, TRBD2. TRBV21-1 is described as a pseudogene. The CDR3 runs to 16 residues. The chain's CDR3 is CASSKDGRPNTGELFF. The CDR3 DNA reads as TGTGCCAGCAGCAAAGATGGGAGACCTAACACCGGGGAGCTGTTTTTT.

The rearrangement links TRBV5-4 to TRBJ1-1; D call uncertain. V was shortened by 4 bases and J by 0 bases, with 10 bases between the two germline ends. Germline CDR1 is SGHNT and CDR2 is YYREEE (reference sequence). This CDR3 is built from 14 residues. In DNA, the CDR3 is TGTGCCAGCAGCCCCGCACACATGAACACTGAAGCTTTCTTT. Encoded protein: CASSPAHMNTEAFF.

The CDR3 DNA is TGTGCCAGTAGTATACCAACACCAACCACTGAAGCTTTCTTT. Amino acid sequence: CASSIPTPTTEAFF. J is TRBJ1-1 and V is TRBV19, with D hard to call. The germline V gene encodes CDR1 LNHDA and CDR2 SQIVND (reference sequence). The germline V and J ends were trimmed by 2 bases and 4 bases, with 11 bases remaining between them. The CDR3 consists of 14 residues.

The chain carries TRBV7-6 and TRBJ2-6, with 7 positions matching TRBD1. The germline V gene has CDR1 SGHVS and CDR2 FNYEAQ. The CDR3 runs 17 residues. Trimming at V came to 5 bases and at J to 0 bases, leaving 7 bases not matched to a gene. CDR3 region: CASSLLGQSSGANVLTF. CDR3 DNA sequence: TGTGCCAGCAGCCTACTGGGACAGAGCTCTGGGGCCAACGTCCTGACTTTC. Looking up the rest from reference TRBV7-6 and TRBJ2-6 gives the full variable domain: GAGVSQSPRYKVTKRGQDVALRCDPISGHVSLYWYRQALGQGPEFLTYFNYEAQQDKSGLPNDRFSAERPEGSISTLTIQRTEQRDSAMYRCASSLLGQSSGANVLTFGAGSRLTVL.

The chain carries TRBV4-2 and TRBJ1-3, with 8 bases lining up with TRBD1. CDR1 and CDR2 from the germline V gene are LGHNA and YNFKEQ. The CDR3 runs 19 residues. With 2 bases clipped from V and 0 bases from J, the junction kept 12 bases outside the gene matches. The CDR3 nucleotides are TGTGCCAGCAGCCAATTCAACCGACAGGGGAAATCCTCTGGAAACACCATATATTTT. This encodes CASSQFNRQGKSSGNTIYF.

This rearrangement joins TRBV5-4 to TRBJ2-3, with TRBD1 matching 7 bases. Trimming took 0 bases from V and 10 from J; bases not matched to a gene: 14. The V gene's germline CDR1 is SGHNT and CDR2 YYREEE (reference sequence). CDR3 length: 16 residues. CDR3 DNA: TGTGCCAGCAGCTTGGAGCCCGGGACAGTCGGAAAAGCGCAGTATTTT. Its translation is CASSLEPGTVGKAQYF.

This clone has a single count. The chain has TRBV19 and TRBJ1-5; 9 positions match TRBD1. V was pared by 3 bases and J by 6 bases, with 9 bases of the junction left unmatched. This CDR3 is 16 amino acids long. Germline V gene lookup returns CDR1 LNHDA and CDR2 SQIVND (reference sequence). CDR3 coding DNA: TGTGCCAGTAGTATCCCCCAAACAGGGGGCTTTCAGCCCCAGCATTTT. Amino acids: CASSIPQTGGFQPQHF.

The gene calls are TRBV19 and TRBJ1-5, with D unclear. This CDR3 contains 15 residues. V was pared by 3 bases and J by 2 bases, with 11 bases between. The germline V gene encodes CDR1 LNHDA and CDR2 SQIVND (reference sequence). In nucleotides, the CDR3 is TGTGCCAGTAGTATCGGAGGCCACCGCAATCAGCCCCAGCATTTT. It encodes CASSIGGHRNQPQHF.

The J gene is TRBJ2-7, the V gene TRBV10-1; D is perhaps TRBD1 (5 bases). Germline loops: CDR1 WNHNN, CDR2 SYGVQD (reference sequence). The CDR3 has 14 residues. V was cut by 4 bases and J by 2 bases, with 12 bases left in between. The CDR3 region is CASSANRYPYEQYF. The CDR3 nucleotides are TGCGCCAGCAGTGCAAACAGGTACCCCTACGAGCAGTACTTC.

The chain carries TRBV19 and TRBJ1-1; no firm D call. Germline CDR1 reads LNHDA; CDR2 reads SQIVND (reference sequence). The CDR3 extends over 12 amino acids. V lost 2 bases and J 4 bases, leaving 5 bases between the germline ends. CDR3 sequence: CASSIPGTEAFF. The CDR3 DNA follows: TGTGCCAGTAGTATACCCGGCACTGAAGCTTTCTTT.

The chain carries TRBV7-9 and TRBJ2-6; 7 bases are a match to TRBD2. The CDR3 sequence is 17 residues long. Losses at the gene ends were 5 bases for V and 4 bases for J; bases not matched to a gene: 11. Germline CDR1 reads SEHNR; CDR2 reads FQNEAQ (reference sequence). This CDR3 is CASSPLSAGVGANVLTF. DNA for the CDR3: TGTGCCAGCAGCCCTTTGTCCGCGGGGGTCGGGGCCAACGTCCTGACTTTC.

CDR3 loop: CASSSPTGRGELFF. Written as DNA, the CDR3 is TGTGCCAGCAGTTCGCCGACAGGGCGCGGGGAGCTGTTTTTT. The chain employs TRBV28 and TRBJ2-2, with 7 bases aligning to TRBD1. The junction had 6 bases not matched to a gene; V was cut back by 4 bases and J by 7 bases. The CDR3 has 14 amino acids. Germline V gives CDR1 MDHEN, CDR2 SYDVKM.

V usage is TRBV6-1 and J usage is TRBJ1-1; TRBD1 matches 7 bases. Germline V gives CDR1 MNHNS, CDR2 SASEGT. The CDR3 has 13 residues. The trim removed 6 bases at V and 4 bases at J, leaving 5 bases unmatched. The CDR3 DNA reads TGTGCCAGCAGACAAAACAGGGGCACTGAAGCTTTCTTT. As protein: CASRQNRGTEAFF.

For this clone: The junction departs from germline at one end; a sequencing error may be responsible. The V call is TRBV7-9, the J call TRBJ1-5; 7 positions agree with TRBD1. The CDR3 runs 17 residues. From germline, CDR1 is SEHNR and CDR2 FQNEAQ (reference sequence). This chain's CDR3 is CSSSLALSGQGNQPQHF. In DNA form, the CDR3 reads TGTTCCAGCAGCTTAGCTCTTTCCGGACAGGGCAATCAGCCCCAGCATTTT. Full variable domain (outside the CDR3, taken from reference TRBV7-9 and TRBJ1-5): DTGVSQNPRHKITKRGQNVTFRCDPISEHNRLYWYRQTLGQGPEFLTYFQNEAQLEKSRLLSDRFSAERPKGSFSTLEIQRTEQGDSAMYLCSSSLALSGQGNQPQHFGDGTRLSIL.

The chain is built from TRBV27 and TRBJ2-2; possible D gene TRBD1, 6 bases. CDR1 is MNHEY and CDR2 is SMNVEV in the germline V gene (reference sequence). The CDR3 totals 17 residues. V lost 2 bases and J 4 bases, leaving 17 bases between the germline ends. DNA for the CDR3: TGTGCCAGCAGTTTAGGAGGACAGTCTTATACCACCGGGGAGCTGTTTTTT. Residues: CASSLGGQSYTTGELFF.

This clone was seen more than once but under ten times. This rearrangement joins TRBV5-4 to TRBJ2-3; 14 nucleotides align to TRBD2. V lost 0 bases to trimming and J lost 5 bases; unmatched junction nucleotides: 8. Germline CDR1 reads SGHNT; CDR2 reads YYREEE (reference sequence). CDR3 length: 18 residues. The CDR3 bases are TGTGCCAGCAGCTTGGCTCCTCGGACTAGCGGGGGGAGAGATACGCAGTATTTT. Translating gives CASSLAPRTSGGRDTQYF.

This rearrangement joins TRBV29-1 to TRBJ2-3, with 11 nucleotides matching TRBD2. This CDR3 spans 15 amino acids. The junction had 1 base not matched to a gene; V was cut back by 1 base and J by 1 base. The germline CDR1 and CDR2 sequences are SQVTM and ANQGSEA. Here the CDR3 reads CSVEGLAGRTDTQYF. CDR3 DNA: TGCAGCGTTGAAGGACTAGCGGGGCGCACAGATACGCAGTATTTT.

In its sample, this clone was seen once. This chain joins TRBV5-1 and TRBJ2-1; D possibly corresponds to TRBD1 (6 bases). Trimming shortened V by 1 base and J by 7 bases, and 12 bases separated the two germline ends. The CDR3 runs to 14 residues. Germline CDR1 and CDR2: SGHRS and YFSETQ. The CDR3 DNA reads as TGCGCCAGCAGCTTGACAGGGCTCGGGAATGAGCAGTTCTTC. Translation: CASSLTGLGNEQFF.

The chain couples TRBV10-1 to TRBJ2-7, with D possibly being TRBD2 (5 bases). CDR1 is WNHNN and CDR2 is SYGVQD in the germline V gene (reference sequence). This CDR3 region has 11 residues. V was shortened by 6 bases and J by 3 bases, with 6 bases between the two germline ends. CDR3 residues: CASSRDYEQYF. The CDR3 DNA sequence: TGCGCCAGCAGCCGGGACTACGAGCAGTACTTC.

The V call is TRBV6-4, the J call TRBJ2-1, with TRBD2 matching over 12 bases. CDR3 length: 14 amino acids. V trimming: 10 bases; J trimming: 5 bases; junction bases outside the gene matches: 6. CDR1 MRHNA and CDR2 SNTAGT come from the germline V gene. CDR3 amino acids: CANRLAGVHNEQFF. CDR3 bases: TGTGCCAACCGACTAGCGGGAGTTCACAATGAGCAGTTCTTC.

This clone was seen only a few times. The genes are TRBV29-1 and TRBJ2-1; tentative D call: TRBD2 (6 bases). Looked up from germline, CDR1 is SQVTM and CDR2 is ANQGSEA. This CDR3 comprises 15 residues. Trimming took 7 bases from V and 0 from J, leaving 16 bases between them. The CDR3 is CSARPRGSSYNEQFF. The CDR3 DNA follows: TGCAGCGCGCGTCCTCGGGGGAGCTCCTACAATGAGCAGTTCTTC.

The chain uses TRBV27 and TRBJ1-2, with 9 bases fitting TRBD1. V was clipped by 4 bases and J by 6 bases; unmatched bases: 18. Germline V lookup: CDR1 MNHEY, CDR2 SMNVEV (reference sequence). This CDR3 is built from 18 residues. The CDR3 sequence: CASSSRNSLGTGYNGYTF. DNA of the CDR3: TGTGCCAGCAGTTCGCGCAACTCCCTAGGGACAGGGTATAATGGCTACACCTTC.

This chain connects TRBV7-9 to TRBJ2-5; 15 bases match TRBD2. This CDR3 is built from 16 residues. CDR1 is SEHNR and CDR2 is FQNEAQ in the germline V gene (reference sequence). With V trimmed by 5 bases and J by 0 bases, 1 base remained unmatched. CDR3 sequence (DNA): TGTGCCAGCAGCCGGACTAGCGGGGGGGACCAAGAGACCCAGTACTTC. Amino acid sequence: CASSRTSGGDQETQYF.

The table lists this clone with a few counts. The gene calls are TRBV6-6 and TRBJ2-3; 10 nucleotides line up with TRBD1. Germline-derived CDR1 and CDR2 are MNHNY and SVGAGI (reference sequence). The CDR3 has 14 residues. The V segment lost 10 bases and the J segment 6 bases; nucleotides outside the gene matches: 10. In nucleotides, the CDR3 is TGTGCCACAACCCGGGACAGGGGTACGGATACGCAGTATTTT. Translation gives CATTRDRGTDTQYF.